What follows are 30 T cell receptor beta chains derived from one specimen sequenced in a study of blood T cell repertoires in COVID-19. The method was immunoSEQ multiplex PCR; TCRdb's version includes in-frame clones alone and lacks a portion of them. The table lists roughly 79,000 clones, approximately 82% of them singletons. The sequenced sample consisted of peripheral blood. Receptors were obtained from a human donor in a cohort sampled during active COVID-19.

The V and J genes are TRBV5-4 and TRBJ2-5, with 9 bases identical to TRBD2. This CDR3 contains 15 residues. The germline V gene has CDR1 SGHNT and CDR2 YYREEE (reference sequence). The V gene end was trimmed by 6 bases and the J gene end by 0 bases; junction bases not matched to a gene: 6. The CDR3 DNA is TGTGCCAGCACCAGCAGCGGGGGGTACCAAGAGACCCAGTACTTC. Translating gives CASTSSGGYQETQYF.

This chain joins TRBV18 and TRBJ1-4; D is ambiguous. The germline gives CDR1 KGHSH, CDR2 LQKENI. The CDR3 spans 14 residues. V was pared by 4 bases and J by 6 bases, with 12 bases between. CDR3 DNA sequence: TGTGCCAGCTCACTCGGGAGGTCAGATGAAAAACTGTTTTTT. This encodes CASSLGRSDEKLFF.

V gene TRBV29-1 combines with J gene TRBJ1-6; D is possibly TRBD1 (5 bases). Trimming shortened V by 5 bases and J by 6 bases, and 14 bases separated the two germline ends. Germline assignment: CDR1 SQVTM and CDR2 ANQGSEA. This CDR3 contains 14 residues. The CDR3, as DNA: TGCAGCGTTCCATCTCCCGGGGGTAATTCACCCCTCCACTTT. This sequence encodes CSVPSPGGNSPLHF.

CDR3 in amino acids: CASSVLTSGGSGEQFF. In DNA form, the CDR3 reads TGTGCCAGCAGCGTCCTGACTAGCGGGGGGTCGGGTGAGCAGTTCTTC. This chain uses TRBV9 with TRBJ2-1; 13 nucleotides agree with TRBD2. The ends lost 2 bases at V and 9 bases at J; junction bases unmatched: 8. This CDR3 is 16 amino acids long. In germline, CDR1 is SGDLS, CDR2 YYNGEE.

The CDR3 loop is CASRSEGRGSGPNYGYTF. DNA of the CDR3: TGTGCCAGCCGGAGTGAGGGCAGGGGCAGTGGGCCTAACTATGGCTACACCTTC. This chain uses TRBV19 with TRBJ1-2; TRBD1 might be the D (6 bases). V dropped 9 bases and J dropped 0 bases, with 26 bases sitting between them. CDR1 is LNHDA and CDR2 is SQIVND in the germline V gene (reference sequence). The CDR3 totals 18 residues.

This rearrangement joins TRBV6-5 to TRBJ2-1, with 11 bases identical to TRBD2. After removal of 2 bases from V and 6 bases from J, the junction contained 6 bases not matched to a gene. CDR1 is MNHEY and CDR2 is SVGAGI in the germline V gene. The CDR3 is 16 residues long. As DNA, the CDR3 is TGTGCCAGCAGTTACGGCCTCCTAGCGGGGGGCAATGAGCAGTTCTTC. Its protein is CASSYGLLAGGNEQFF.

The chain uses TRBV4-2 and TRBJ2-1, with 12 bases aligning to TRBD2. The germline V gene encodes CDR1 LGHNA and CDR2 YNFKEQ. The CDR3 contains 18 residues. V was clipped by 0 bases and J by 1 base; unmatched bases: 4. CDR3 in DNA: TGTGCCAGCAGCCAAGAGGGGCTAGCGGGGGGGTCCTACAATGAGCAGTTCTTC. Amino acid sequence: CASSQEGLAGGSYNEQFF.

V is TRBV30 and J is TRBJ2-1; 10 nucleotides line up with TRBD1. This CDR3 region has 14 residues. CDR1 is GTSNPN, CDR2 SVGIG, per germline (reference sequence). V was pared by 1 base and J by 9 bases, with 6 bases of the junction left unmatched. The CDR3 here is CAWSADRDRGEQFF. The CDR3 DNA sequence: TGTGCCTGGAGTGCAGACAGGGACAGGGGTGAGCAGTTCTTC.

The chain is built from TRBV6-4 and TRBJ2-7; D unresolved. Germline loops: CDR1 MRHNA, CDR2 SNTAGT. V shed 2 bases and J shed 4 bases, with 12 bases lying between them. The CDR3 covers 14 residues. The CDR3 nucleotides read TGTGCCAGCAGTGACGCTGGGCCTGGTTACGAGCAGTACTTC. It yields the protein CASSDAGPGYEQYF.

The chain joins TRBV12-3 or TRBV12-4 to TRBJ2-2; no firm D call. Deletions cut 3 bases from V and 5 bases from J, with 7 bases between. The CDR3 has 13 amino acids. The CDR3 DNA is TGTGCCAGCAGTTTCAAACTTACCGGGGAGCTGTTTTTT. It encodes CASSFKLTGELFF.

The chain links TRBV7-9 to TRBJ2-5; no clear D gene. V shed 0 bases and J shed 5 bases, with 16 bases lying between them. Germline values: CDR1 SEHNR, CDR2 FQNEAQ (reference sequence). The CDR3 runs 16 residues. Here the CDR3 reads CASSLALQVRTETQYF. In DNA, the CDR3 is TGTGCCAGCAGCTTAGCGCTCCAGGTTCGCACGGAGACCCAGTACTTC.

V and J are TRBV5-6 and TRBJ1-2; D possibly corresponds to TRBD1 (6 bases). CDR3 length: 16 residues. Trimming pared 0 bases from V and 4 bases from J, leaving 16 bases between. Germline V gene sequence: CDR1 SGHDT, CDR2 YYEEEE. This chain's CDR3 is CASSLGPQGNFYGYTF. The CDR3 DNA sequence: TGTGCCAGCAGCTTGGGCCCCCAGGGGAACTTCTATGGCTACACCTTC.

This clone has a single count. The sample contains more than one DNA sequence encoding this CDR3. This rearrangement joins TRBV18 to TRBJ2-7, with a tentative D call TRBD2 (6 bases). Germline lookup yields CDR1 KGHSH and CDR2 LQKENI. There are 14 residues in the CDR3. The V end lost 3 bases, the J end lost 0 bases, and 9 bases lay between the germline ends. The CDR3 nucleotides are TGTGCCAGCTCACCCGGGACTGGCTCCTACGAGCAGTACTTC. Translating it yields CASSPGTGSYEQYF.

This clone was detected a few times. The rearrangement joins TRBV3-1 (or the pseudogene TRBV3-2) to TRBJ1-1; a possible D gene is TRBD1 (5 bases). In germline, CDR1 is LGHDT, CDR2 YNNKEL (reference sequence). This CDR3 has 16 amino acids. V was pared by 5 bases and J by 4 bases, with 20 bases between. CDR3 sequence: CASSARRAGRSTEAFF. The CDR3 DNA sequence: TGTGCCAGCAGCGCCCGGAGGGCAGGGCGTAGCACTGAAGCTTTCTTT.

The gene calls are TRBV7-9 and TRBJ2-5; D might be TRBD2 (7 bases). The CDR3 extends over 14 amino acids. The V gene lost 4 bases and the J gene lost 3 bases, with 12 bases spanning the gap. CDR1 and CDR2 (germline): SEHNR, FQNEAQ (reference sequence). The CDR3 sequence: CASSSRGGKETQYF. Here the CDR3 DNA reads TGTGCCAGCAGCTCAAGGGGGGGCAAAGAGACCCAGTACTTC.

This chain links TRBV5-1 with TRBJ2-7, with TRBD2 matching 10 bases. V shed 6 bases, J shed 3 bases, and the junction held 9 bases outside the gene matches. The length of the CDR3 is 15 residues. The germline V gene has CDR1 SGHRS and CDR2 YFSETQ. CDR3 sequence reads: CASNRDSGGDYEQYF. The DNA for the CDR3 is TGCGCCAGCAACCGGGACAGCGGGGGGGACTACGAGCAGTACTTC.

The CDR3 coding sequence is TGTGCCAGCAGTTTTGGGGGGTTTGAGCAGTACTTC. It yields the protein CASSFGGFEQYF. The J gene is TRBJ2-7, the V gene TRBV12-3 or TRBV12-4, with D possibly TRBD2 on 6 matching bases. The CDR3 totals 12 residues. Trimming cost V 3 bases and J 7 bases, with 10 bases left between them.

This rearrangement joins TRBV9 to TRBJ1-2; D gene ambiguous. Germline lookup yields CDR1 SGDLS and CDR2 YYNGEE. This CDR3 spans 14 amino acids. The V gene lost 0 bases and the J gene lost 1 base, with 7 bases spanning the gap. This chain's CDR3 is CASSVVGSNYGYTF. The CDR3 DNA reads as TGTGCCAGCAGCGTAGTCGGGAGTAACTATGGCTACACCTTC.

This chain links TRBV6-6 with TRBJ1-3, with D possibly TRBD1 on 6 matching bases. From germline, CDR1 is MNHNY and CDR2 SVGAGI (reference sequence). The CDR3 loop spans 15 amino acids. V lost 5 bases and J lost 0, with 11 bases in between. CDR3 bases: TGTGCCAGCAGTGCAGACAGGACCTCTGGAAACACCATATATTTT. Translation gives CASSADRTSGNTIYF.

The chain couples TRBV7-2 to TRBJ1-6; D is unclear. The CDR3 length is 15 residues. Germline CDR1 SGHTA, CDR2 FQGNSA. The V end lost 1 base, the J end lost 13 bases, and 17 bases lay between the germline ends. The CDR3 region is CASSLVSGIIRPLHF. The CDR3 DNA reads TGTGCCAGCAGCTTAGTTAGCGGGATAATTCGGCCCCTCCACTTT.

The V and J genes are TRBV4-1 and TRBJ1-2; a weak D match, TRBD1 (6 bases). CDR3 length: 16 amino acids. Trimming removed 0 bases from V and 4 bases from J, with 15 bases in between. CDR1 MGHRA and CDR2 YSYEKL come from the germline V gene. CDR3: CASSQDAAPGAYGYTF. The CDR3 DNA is TGCGCCAGCAGCCAAGATGCTGCGCCAGGGGCCTATGGCTACACCTTC.

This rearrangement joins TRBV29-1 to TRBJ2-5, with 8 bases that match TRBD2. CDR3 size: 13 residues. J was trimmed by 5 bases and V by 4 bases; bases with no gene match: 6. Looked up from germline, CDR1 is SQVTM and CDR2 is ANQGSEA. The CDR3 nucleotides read TGCAGCGTTGTCGGAGCGGGGGTTGAGACCCAGTACTTC. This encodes CSVVGAGVETQYF.

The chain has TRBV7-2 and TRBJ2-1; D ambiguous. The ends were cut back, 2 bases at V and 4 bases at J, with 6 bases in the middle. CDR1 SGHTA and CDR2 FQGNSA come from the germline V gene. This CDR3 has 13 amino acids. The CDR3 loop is CASSLTNYNEQFF. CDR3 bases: TGTGCCAGCAGCTTAACTAATTACAATGAGCAGTTCTTC.

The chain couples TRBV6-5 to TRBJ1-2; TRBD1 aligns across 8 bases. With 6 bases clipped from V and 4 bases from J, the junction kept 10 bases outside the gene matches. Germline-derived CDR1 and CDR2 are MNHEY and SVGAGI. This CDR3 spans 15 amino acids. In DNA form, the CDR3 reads TGTGCCAGCAGCCGACTCGACAGGGGAGGCTATGGCTACACCTTC. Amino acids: CASSRLDRGGYGYTF.

CDR3 bases: TGTGCCATCAGTGAACGAGTCTCTGGAAACACCATATATTTT. It is translated as CAISERVSGNTIYF. V is TRBV10-3 and J is TRBJ1-3; D is ambiguous. The CDR3 runs 14 residues. Germline assignment: CDR1 ENHRY and CDR2 SYGVKD. V gave up 3 bases and J gave up 0 bases, with 6 bases separating them.

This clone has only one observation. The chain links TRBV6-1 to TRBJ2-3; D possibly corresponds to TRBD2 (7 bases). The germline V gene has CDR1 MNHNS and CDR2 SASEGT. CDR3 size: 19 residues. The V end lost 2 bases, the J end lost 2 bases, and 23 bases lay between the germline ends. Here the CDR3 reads CASSENGFFTGGYTDTQYF. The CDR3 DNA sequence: TGTGCCAGCAGTGAAAACGGGTTTTTCACGGGGGGCTACACAGATACGCAGTATTTT.

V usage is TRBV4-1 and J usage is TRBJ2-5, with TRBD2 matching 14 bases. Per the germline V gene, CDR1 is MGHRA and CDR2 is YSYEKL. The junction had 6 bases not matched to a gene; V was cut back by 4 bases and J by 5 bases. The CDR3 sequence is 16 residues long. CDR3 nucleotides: TGCGCCAGCAGCCTCGAGGGACTAGCGGGGGTCGAGACCCAGTACTTC. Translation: CASSLEGLAGVETQYF.

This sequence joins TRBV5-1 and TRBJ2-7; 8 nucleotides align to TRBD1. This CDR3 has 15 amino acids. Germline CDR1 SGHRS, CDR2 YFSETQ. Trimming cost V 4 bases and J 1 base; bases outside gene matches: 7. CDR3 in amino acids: CASSIQGGTSYEQYF. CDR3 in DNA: TGCGCCAGCAGCATACAGGGGGGAACTTCCTACGAGCAGTACTTC. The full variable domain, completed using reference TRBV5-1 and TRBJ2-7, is KAGVTQTPRYLIKTRGQQVTLSCSPISGHRSVSWYQQTPGQGLQFLFEYFSETQRNKGNFPGRFSGRQFSNSRSEMNVSTLELGDSALYLCASSIQGGTSYEQYFGPGTRLTVT.

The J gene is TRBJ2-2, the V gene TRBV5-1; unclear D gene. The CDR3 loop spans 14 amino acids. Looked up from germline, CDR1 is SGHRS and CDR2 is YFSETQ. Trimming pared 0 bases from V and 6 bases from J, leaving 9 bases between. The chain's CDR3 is CASSLALASGELFF. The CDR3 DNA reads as TGCGCCAGCAGCTTGGCCTTGGCATCCGGGGAGCTGTTTTTT.

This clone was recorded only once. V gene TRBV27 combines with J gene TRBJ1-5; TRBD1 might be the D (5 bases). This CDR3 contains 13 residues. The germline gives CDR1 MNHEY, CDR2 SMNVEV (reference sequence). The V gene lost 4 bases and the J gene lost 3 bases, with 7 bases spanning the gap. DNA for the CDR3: TGTGCCAGCAGTTACAGGCCCAATCAGCCCCAGCATTTT. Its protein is CASSYRPNQPQHF.